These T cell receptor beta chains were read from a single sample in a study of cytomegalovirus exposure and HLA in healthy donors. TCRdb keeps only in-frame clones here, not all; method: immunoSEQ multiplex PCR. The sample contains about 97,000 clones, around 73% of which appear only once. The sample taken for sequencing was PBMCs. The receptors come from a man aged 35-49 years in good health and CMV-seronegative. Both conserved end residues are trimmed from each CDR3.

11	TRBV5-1	ASSAGMNTEAF
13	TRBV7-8	ASRLTGVSNQPQH
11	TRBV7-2	ASSLGGPYGYT
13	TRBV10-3	AISEYDRPSYEQY
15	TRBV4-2	ASSQDEAGTERNGYT
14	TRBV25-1	ASSPSRGLALDEQF
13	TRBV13	ASSFEDTSGNTIY
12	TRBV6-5	ASSYSMVRDEQY
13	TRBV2	ATHTGTTSTDTQY
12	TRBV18	ASSPQVGNQPQH
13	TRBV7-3	ASSLRAGFDTEAF
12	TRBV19	ASSISGENYEQY
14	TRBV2	ASSQQGGSGNQPQH
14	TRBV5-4	ASSSPLAGGVNEQF
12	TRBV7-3	ASSQGLRTDTQY
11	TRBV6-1	ASTGRISGVLT
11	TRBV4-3	ASSQESGIALH
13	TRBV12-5	ASGLVLGGDGTQY
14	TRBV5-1	ASSMWAIDGTDTQY
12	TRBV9	ASSVDGPSETQY
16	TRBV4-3	ASSQWSAGVTNTGELF
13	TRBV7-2	ASSRQGGANYEQY
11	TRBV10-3	AIAQVVPGELF
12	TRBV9	ASSPFGSTDTQY
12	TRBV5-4	ASSVDTGNTEAF
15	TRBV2	ASTESPGTMSWQGYT
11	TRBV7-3	ASPYGGPYEQY
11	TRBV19	ASRDREIGEAF
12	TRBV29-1	STVGTGEHNEQF
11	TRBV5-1	ASSLTGTYEQY
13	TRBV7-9	ASSLVGQQGSPLH
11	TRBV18	ASSPDRLDGYT
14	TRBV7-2	ASSFPPGTSGETQY
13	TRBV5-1	ASSLADSGSTEAF
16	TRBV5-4	ASSWRGGTGRLSYGYT
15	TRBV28	ASTPGGTGGSVEKLF
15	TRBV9	ASSVVDSGRPQETQY
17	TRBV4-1	ASSQDTSGLAGGTDTQY
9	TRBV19	ASVWGPEAF
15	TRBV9	ASSVAWGQGIGETQY
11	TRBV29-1	SVARRGQETQY
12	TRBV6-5	ASTPGGDLDEQY
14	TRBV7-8	ASSPRFTGGGSPLH
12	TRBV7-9	ASSFRPSGETQY
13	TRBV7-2	ASSLRGSSYNEQF